The rows below give T cell receptor beta chains drawn from one sample of a study of neoadjuvant nivolumab and ipilimumab in lung cancer. Using immunoSEQ multiplex PCR, the repertoire was profiled, and TCRdb retains in-frame clones only, with some absent. This sample has 25,000 to 35,000 clones, with roughly 90% found just once. This specimen was peripheral blood, taken after neoadjuvant nivolumab, alone or with ipilimumab, at or shortly before surgery. The receptors were gathered from an adult with non-small cell lung cancer. The CDR3 runs from the conserved cysteine through the conserved F or W. The order of the fields is clone size, V gene, CDR3 protein. Size is omitted from some rows. Given values are once, few, many or a class for expanded clones.

abundance: NA
v_gene: TRBV6-5
CDR3aa: CASSVSGGALYEQYF

abundance: NA
v_gene: TRBV18
CDR3aa: CASSKDRGDYQPQHF

abundance: NA
v_gene: TRBV25-1
CDR3aa: CASSERTQYF

abundance: once
v_gene: TRBV29-1
CDR3aa: CSVPPLGVGTEAFF

abundance: NA
v_gene: TRBV6-4
CDR3aa: CASSDSIGTTNEQFF

abundance: NA
v_gene: TRBV5-1
CDR3aa: CASSYGQANTEAFF

abundance: NA
v_gene: TRBV13
CDR3aa: CASSLSPYEQYF

abundance: NA
v_gene: TRBV12-5
CDR3aa: CASAPSIAEQFF

abundance: NA
v_gene: TRBV5-1
CDR3aa: CASSELGGTDTQYF

abundance: NA
v_gene: TRBV20-1
CDR3aa: CSHGGPYEQYF

abundance: once
v_gene: TRBV14
CDR3aa: CASSQEGFRTDTQYF

abundance: NA
v_gene: TRBV5-4
CDR3aa: CASSLINYGYTF

abundance: NA
v_gene: TRBV18
CDR3aa: CASSPPSVSTDTQYF

abundance: NA
v_gene: TRBV5-1
CDR3aa: CASSPSAEGSSYEQYF

abundance: NA
v_gene: TRBV18
CDR3aa: CASSPGRGYSYEQYF

abundance: NA
v_gene: TRBV11-2
CDR3aa: CASGGGWRGFNEQYF

abundance: NA
v_gene: TRBV5-1
CDR3aa: CASSLLQDHTGELFF

abundance: once
v_gene: TRBV6-6
CDR3aa: CATQGSGNTIYF

abundance: NA
v_gene: TRBV9
CDR3aa: CASSVEIGSYNEQFF

abundance: NA
v_gene: TRBV4-1
CDR3aa: CASSQDPSPGTDTQYF

abundance: NA
v_gene: TRBV11-2
CDR3aa: CASSPNPRYFYEQYF

abundance: NA
v_gene: TRBV20-1
CDR3aa: CSAFFPDEQYF

abundance: NA
v_gene: TRBV2
CDR3aa: CASSEGLWQPQHF

abundance: few
v_gene: TRBV7-9
CDR3aa: CASSSGGGASTEAFF

abundance: NA
v_gene: TRBV15
CDR3aa: CATGVGGEETQYF

abundance: NA
v_gene: TRBV9
CDR3aa: CASSVGRGTVYNEQFF

abundance: NA
v_gene: TRBV4-1
CDR3aa: CASSPREAGEQYF

abundance: NA
v_gene: TRBV5-5
CDR3aa: CASSLIPGEVDEQFF

abundance: NA
v_gene: TRBV5-4
CDR3aa: CASSLAYGVEQYF